This T cell receptor beta chain was identified in a study of blood T cell repertoires in COVID-19. The CDR3 has 12 residues. Trimming stripped 6 bases from V and 1 base from J, with 5 bases between. CDR1 is MNHEY, CDR2 SVGAGI, per germline. Sequenced by immunoSEQ multiplex PCR; TCRdb stores in-frame clones only, minus some. The sample gives roughly 570,000 clones, 85% to 90% of which show up once; roughly 7.3% is in the top ten. The V gene is TRBV6-5, the J gene TRBJ2-3; D may be TRBD1 (5 bases). This TCR was recovered from a woman between 50 and 59 years old with COVID-19, enrolled during active disease. Sequencing used peripheral blood. CDR3 coding DNA: TGTGCCAGCAGAGGGGGCACAGATACGCAGTATTTT. Its protein product is CASRGGTDTQYF.